This TCR beta chain was recovered during a study of T cells after yellow fever vaccination. This CDR3 contains 15 residues. Per the germline V gene, CDR1 is SQVTM and CDR2 is ANQGSEA. The junction had 11 bases not matched to a gene; V was cut back by 6 bases and J by 5 bases. TCRdb re-derived calls from the 5' RACE reads in MiXCR, one entry per CDR3 protein. Of 99,000 or so distinct CDR3 sequences in the sample, around 5.5% were seen once. This chain uses TRBV29-1 with TRBJ2-5, with 11 bases identical to TRBD2. This clonotype was obtained from a man younger than 35 who received the YFV17D yellow fever vaccine. Sequenced here: CD8+ T cells sorted from PBMCs, sampled 10 days after the yellow fever booster vaccination. The CDR3 DNA is TGCAGCGTGAGCAGACTAGCGGGGTTAGGGGAGACCCAGTACTTC. This encodes CSVSRLAGLGETQYF.